Listed below are T cell receptor beta chains from one sample, sequenced in a study of immune characterization of retroperitoneal liposarcoma. TCRdb recomputed calls from the PCR reads with MiXCR, one row per CDR3 protein. The sample has 12,000 or so distinct CDR3 sequences; roughly 28% are singletons. Material for sequencing was tumor tissue. Receptors originate from a female donor with retroperitoneal liposarcoma. Each CDR3 is given without its conserved first and last residue. Each record gives: J gene, V gene, CDR3 protein.

J gene: TRBJ2-2; V gene: TRBV12-3/TRBV12-4; CDR3 protein: ASQGQGNTGELF
J gene: TRBJ1-2; V gene: TRBV7-6; CDR3 protein: ASKLGTGEDYGYT
J gene: NA; V gene: TRBV7-3; CDR3 protein: ASSSTSLETQF
J gene: TRBJ2-6; V gene: TRBV12-5; CDR3 protein: ASGLRHGTRSSGANVLT
J gene: TRBJ2-2; V gene: TRBV4-1; CDR3 protein: ASSQGPGQGGTGELF
J gene: TRBJ2-1; V gene: TRBV7-9; CDR3 protein: ASSPSGSGNEQF
J gene: TRBJ2-1; V gene: TRBV7-9; CDR3 protein: ASSFEDWGGRETQF
J gene: NA; V gene: TRBV7-6; CDR3 protein: ASSTGQEYEQY
J gene: TRBJ1-2; V gene: TRBV6-5; CDR3 protein: ASSWDPADGYT
J gene: TRBJ2-1; V gene: TRBV6-6; CDR3 protein: ASSYTGLEQF
J gene: TRBJ2-3; V gene: TRBV12-3/TRBV12-4; CDR3 protein: ASSFMAGSDTQY
J gene: NA; V gene: TRBV6-1; CDR3 protein: ASSTASYEQY
J gene: TRBJ1-5; V gene: TRBV6-1; CDR3 protein: ASTPGGGGNQPQH
J gene: TRBJ2-3; V gene: TRBV6-1; CDR3 protein: ASRVRQGSDTQY
J gene: NA; V gene: TRBV27; CDR3 protein: ASSFPSGPYNEQY
J gene: TRBJ2-1; V gene: TRBV7-6; CDR3 protein: ASSLRDRVGEQF
J gene: TRBJ2-5; V gene: TRBV7-6; CDR3 protein: ASSLTSGNTGNEQY
J gene: TRBJ2-1; V gene: TRBV6-1; CDR3 protein: ASRTLGTSWEQF
J gene: TRBJ2-1; V gene: TRBV6-2/TRBV6-3; CDR3 protein: ASSELGSGVREQF
J gene: NA; V gene: TRBV6-1; CDR3 protein: ASSRDPGEQY
J gene: TRBJ2-5; V gene: TRBV6-1; CDR3 protein: ASSARSPGLAGQETQY
J gene: NA; V gene: TRBV11-3; CDR3 protein: ASSLARGTGRYEQY
J gene: TRBJ2-1; V gene: TRBV18; CDR3 protein: ASSPPRRRGGPNNEQF
J gene: TRBJ2-1; V gene: TRBV7-6; CDR3 protein: ASRGGTPEQF